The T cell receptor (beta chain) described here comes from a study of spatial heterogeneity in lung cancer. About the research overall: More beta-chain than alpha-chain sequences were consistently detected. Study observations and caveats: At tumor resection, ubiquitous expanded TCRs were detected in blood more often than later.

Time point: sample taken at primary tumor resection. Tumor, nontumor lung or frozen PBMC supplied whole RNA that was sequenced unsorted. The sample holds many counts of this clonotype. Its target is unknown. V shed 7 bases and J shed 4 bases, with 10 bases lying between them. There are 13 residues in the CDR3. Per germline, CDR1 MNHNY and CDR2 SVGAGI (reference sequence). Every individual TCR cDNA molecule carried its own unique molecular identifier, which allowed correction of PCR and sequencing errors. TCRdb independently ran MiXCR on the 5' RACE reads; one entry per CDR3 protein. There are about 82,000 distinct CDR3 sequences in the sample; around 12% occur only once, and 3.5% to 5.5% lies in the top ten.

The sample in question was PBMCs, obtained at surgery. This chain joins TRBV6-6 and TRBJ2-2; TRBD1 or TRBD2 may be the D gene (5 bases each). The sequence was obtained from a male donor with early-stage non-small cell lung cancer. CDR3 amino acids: CASKGSTTGELFF. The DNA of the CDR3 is TGTGCCAGCAAGGGGAGTACCACCGGGGAGCTGTTTTTT.